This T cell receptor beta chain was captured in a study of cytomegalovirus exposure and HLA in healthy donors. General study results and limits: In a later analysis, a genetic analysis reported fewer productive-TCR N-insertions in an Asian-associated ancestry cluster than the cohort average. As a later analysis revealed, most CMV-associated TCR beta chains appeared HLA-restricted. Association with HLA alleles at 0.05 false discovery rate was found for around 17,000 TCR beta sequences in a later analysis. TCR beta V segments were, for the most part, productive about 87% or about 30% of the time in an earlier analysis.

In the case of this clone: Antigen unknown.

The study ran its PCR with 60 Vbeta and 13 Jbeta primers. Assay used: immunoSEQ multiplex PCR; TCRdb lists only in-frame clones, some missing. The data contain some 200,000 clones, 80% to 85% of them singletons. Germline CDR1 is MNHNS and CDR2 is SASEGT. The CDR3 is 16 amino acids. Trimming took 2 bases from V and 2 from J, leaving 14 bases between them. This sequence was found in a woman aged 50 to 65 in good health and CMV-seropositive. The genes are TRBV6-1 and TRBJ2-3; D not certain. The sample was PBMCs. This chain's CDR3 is CASSEIVGRFTDTQYF. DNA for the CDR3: TGTGCCAGCAGTGAAATCGTGGGCCGATTCACAGATACGCAGTATTTT.